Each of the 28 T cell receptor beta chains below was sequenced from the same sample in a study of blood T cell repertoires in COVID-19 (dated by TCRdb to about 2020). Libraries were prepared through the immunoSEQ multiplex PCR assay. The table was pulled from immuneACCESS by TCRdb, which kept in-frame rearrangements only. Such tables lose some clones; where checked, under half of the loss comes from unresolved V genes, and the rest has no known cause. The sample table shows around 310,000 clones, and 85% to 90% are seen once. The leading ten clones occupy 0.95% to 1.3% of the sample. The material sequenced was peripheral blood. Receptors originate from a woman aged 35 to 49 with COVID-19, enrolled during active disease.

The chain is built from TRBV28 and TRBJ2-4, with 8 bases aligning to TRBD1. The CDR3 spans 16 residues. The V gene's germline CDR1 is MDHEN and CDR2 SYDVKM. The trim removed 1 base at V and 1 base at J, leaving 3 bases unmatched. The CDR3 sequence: CASSLYTGGAKNIQYF. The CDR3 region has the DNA TGTGCCAGCAGTTTATACACAGGGGGGGCCAAAAACATTCAGTACTTC.

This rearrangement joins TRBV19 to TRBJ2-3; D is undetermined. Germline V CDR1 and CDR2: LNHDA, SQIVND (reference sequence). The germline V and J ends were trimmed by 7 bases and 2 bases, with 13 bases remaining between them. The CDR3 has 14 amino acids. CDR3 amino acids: CASIGAALTDTQYF. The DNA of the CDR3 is TGTGCCAGTATTGGTGCGGCCCTCACAGATACGCAGTATTTT.

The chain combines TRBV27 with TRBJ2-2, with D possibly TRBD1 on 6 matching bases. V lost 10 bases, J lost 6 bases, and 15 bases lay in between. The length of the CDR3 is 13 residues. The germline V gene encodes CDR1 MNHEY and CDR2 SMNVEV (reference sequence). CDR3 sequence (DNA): TGTGCCACTGGGCCCCAGGGGTCCGGGGAGCTGTTTTTT. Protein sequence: CATGPQGSGELFF.

The CDR3 DNA sequence: TGTGCCAGCAGCCCTAGGACAGACCAGCCCCAGCATTTT. Translated, it gives CASSPRTDQPQHF. V and J are TRBV7-9 and TRBJ1-5; TRBD1 is a possible D gene (6 bases). This CDR3 region has 13 residues. CDR1 and CDR2 (germline): SEHNR, FQNEAQ (reference sequence). V was clipped by 5 bases and J by 7 bases, with 12 bases between them.

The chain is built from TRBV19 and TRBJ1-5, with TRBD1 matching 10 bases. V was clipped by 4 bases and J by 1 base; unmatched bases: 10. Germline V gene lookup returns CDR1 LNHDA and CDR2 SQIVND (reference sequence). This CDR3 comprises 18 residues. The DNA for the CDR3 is TGTGCCAGTAGTACTCGGACAGGGGGAACGATAAGCAATCAGCCCCAGCATTTT. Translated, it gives CASSTRTGGTISNQPQHF.

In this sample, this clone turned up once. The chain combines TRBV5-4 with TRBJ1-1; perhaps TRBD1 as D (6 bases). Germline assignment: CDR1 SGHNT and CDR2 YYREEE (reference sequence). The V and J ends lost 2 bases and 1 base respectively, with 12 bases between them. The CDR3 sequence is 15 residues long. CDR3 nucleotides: TGTGCCAGCAGCTTTGTGGGGGCAGCGAACACTGAAGCTTTCTTT. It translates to CASSFVGAANTEAFF.

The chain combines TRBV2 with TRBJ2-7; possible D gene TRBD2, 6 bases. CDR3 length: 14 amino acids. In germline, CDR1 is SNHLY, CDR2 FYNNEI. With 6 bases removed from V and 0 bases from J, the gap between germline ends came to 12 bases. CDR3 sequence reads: CASRSRRDSYEQYF. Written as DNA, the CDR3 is TGTGCCAGCAGATCGCGGCGGGACTCCTACGAGCAGTACTTC. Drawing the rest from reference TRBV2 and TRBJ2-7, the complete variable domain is EPEVTQTPSHQVTQMGQEVILRCVPISNHLYFYWYRQILGQKVEFLVSFYNNEISEKSEIFDDQFSVERPDGSNFTLKIRSTKLEDSAMYFCASRSRRDSYEQYFGPGTRLTVT.

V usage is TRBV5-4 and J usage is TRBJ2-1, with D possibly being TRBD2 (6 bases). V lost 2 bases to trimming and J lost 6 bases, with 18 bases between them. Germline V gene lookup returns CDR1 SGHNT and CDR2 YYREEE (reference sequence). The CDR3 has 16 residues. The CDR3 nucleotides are TGTGCCAGCAGCTTTCTGTTACTAGCCAGGAGCAATGAGCAGTTCTTC. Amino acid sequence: CASSFLLLARSNEQFF.

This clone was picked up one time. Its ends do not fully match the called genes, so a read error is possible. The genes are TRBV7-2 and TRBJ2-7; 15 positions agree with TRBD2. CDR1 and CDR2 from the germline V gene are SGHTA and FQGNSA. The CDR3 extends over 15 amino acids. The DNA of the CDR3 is TGTGCCAGCAGCCCCGGGACTAGCGGGGGGTCCTCTCTGCGGTTC. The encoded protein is CASSPGTSGGSSLRF.

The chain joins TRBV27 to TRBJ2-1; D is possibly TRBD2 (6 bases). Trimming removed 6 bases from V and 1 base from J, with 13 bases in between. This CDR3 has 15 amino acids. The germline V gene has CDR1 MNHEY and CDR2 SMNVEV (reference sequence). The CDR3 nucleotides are TGTGCCAGCAGCGCCGGGACTCAATCCTACAATGAGCAGTTCTTC. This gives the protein CASSAGTQSYNEQFF.

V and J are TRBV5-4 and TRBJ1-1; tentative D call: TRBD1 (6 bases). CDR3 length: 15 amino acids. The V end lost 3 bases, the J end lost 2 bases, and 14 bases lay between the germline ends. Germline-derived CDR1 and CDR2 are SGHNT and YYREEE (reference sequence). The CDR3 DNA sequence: TGTGCCAGCAGCTCCGGGACAATGCTAAACACTGAAGCTTTCTTT. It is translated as CASSSGTMLNTEAFF.

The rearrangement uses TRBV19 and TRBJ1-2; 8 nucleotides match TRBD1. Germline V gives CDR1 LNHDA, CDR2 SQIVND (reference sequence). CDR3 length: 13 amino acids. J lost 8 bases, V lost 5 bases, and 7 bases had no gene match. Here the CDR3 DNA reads TGTGCCAGTAGTCCCGACAGGGGCCAGGGCTACACCTTC. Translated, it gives CASSPDRGQGYTF.

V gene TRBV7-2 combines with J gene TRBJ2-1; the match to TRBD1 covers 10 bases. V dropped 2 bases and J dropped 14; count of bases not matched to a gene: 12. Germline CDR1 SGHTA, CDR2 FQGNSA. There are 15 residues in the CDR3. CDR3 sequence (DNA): TGTGCCAGCAGCTTACGCGGGACAGGGGAGGATAGGGAGTTCTTC. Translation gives CASSLRGTGEDREFF.

The CDR3 DNA follows: TGTGCCAGCAGAATACACCTCTCTCCAGGGGGCAGGTCCTACGAGCAGTACTTC. This sequence encodes CASRIHLSPGGRSYEQYF. J is TRBJ2-7 and V is TRBV28, with TRBD1 matching over 8 bases. J lost 1 base, V lost 6 bases, and 17 bases had no gene match. The germline V gene has CDR1 MDHEN and CDR2 SYDVKM. CDR3 length: 18 residues.

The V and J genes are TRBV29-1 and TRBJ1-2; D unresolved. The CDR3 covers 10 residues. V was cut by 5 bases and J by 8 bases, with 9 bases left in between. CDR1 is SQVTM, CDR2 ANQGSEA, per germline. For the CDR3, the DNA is TGCAGCGTTCGGACTGACGGCTACACCTTC. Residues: CSVRTDGYTF.

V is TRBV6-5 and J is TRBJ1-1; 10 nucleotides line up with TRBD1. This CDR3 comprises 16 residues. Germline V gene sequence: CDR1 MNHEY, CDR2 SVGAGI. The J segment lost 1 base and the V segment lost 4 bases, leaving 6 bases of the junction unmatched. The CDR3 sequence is CASSSDRGRGNTEAFF. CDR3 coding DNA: TGTGCCAGCAGTTCCGACAGGGGGCGCGGGAACACTGAAGCTTTCTTT.

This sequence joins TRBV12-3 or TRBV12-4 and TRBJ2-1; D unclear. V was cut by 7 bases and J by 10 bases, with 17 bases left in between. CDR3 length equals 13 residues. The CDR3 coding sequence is TGTGCCAGCACCCTAAGAGTTCTCTCGGAGCAGTTCTTC. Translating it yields CASTLRVLSEQFF.

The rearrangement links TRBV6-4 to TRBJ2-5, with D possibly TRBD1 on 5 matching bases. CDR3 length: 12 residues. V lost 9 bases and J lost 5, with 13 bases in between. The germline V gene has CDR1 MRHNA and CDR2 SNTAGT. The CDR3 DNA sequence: TGTGCCAGGGCTGACAGTGGGGAGACCCAGTACTTC. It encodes CARADSGETQYF.

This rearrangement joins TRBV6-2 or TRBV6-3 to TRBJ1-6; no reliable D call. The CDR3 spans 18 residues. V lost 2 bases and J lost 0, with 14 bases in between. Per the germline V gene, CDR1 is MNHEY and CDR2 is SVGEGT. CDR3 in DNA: TGTGCCAGCAGTTACGTGGCAGGTCGAAGCTCCTATAATTCACCCCTCCACTTT. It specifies CASSYVAGRSSYNSPLHF.

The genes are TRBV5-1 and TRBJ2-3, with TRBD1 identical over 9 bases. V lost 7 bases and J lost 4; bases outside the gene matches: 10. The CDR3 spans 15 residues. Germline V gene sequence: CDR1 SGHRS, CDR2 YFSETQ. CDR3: CASGLLQGAADTQYF. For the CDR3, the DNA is TGCGCCAGCGGCCTTCTACAGGGGGCGGCAGATACGCAGTATTTT.

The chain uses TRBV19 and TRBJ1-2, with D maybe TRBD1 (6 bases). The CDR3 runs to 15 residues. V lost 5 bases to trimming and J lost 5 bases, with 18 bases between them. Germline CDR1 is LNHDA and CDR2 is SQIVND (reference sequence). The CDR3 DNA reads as TGTGCCAGTAGTTTCAATCCAGGGGTGGAGTATGGCTACACCTTC. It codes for CASSFNPGVEYGYTF.

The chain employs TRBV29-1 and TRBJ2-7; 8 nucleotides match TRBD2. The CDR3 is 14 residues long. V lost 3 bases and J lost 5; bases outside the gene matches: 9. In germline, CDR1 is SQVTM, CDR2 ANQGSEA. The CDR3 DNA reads TGCAGCGTTGAGGGCGGGGGGATTATCGACGAGCAGTACTTC. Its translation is CSVEGGGIIDEQYF.

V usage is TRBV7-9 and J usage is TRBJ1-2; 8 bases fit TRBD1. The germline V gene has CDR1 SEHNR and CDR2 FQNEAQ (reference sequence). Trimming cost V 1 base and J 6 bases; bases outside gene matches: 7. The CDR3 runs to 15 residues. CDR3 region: CASSLVGRGPDGYTF. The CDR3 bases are TGTGCCAGCAGCTTAGTTGGCAGGGGGCCGGATGGCTACACCTTC.

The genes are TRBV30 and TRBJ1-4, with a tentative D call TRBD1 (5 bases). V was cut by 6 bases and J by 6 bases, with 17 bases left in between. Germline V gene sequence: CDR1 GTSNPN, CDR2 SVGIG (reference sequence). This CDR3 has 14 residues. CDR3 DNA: TGTGCCTGCCAGCCAGTAGGGGCCTATGAAAAACTGTTTTTT. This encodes CACQPVGAYEKLFF.

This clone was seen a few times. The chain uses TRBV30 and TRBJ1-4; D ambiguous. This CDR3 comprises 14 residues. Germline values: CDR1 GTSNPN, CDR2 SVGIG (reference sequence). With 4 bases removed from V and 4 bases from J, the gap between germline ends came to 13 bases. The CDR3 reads CAWKKAPNNEKLFF. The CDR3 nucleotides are TGTGCCTGGAAAAAAGCCCCGAATAATGAAAAACTGTTTTTT.

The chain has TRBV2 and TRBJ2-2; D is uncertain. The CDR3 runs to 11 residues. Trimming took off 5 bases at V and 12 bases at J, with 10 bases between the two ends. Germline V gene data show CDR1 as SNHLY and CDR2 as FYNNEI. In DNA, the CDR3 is TGTGCCAGCAGTCCCTACGATAAGCTGTTTTTT. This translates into CASSPYDKLFF.

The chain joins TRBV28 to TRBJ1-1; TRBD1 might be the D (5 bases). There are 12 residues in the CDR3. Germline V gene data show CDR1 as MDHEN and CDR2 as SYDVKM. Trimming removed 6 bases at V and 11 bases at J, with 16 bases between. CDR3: CASRIRGIEAFF. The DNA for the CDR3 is TGTGCCAGCAGGATACGGGGGATAGAGGCTTTCTTT.

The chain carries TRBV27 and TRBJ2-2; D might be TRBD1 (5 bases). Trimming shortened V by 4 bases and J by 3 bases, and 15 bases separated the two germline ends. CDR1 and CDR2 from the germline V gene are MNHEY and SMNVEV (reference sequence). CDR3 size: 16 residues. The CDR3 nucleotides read TGTGCCAGCAGTTGGGGTGGGGCTGGGCACACCGGGGAGCTGTTTTTT. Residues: CASSWGGAGHTGELFF.